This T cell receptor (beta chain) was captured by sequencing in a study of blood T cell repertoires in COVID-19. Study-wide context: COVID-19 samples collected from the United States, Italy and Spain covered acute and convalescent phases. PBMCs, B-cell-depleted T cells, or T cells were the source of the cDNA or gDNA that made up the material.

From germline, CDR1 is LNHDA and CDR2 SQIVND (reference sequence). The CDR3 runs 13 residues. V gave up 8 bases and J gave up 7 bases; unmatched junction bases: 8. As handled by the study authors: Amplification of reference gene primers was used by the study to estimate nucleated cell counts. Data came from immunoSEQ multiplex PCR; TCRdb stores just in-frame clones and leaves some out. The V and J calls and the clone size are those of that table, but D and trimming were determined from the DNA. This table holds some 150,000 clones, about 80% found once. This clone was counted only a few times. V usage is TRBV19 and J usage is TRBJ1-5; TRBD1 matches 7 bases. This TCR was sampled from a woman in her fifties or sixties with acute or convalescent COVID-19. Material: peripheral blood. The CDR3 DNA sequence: TGTGCCAGTCGACAGGGTCCAGGGCAGCCCCAGCATTTT. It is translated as CASRQGPGQPQHF.